The sequence of this TCR beta chain was determined in a study of metastatic and nonmetastatic thyroid tumors. About the research overall: Comparison of repertoires was carried out across blood and tumor or nodule tissue from malignant and benign thyroid patients.

Each patient came to thyroid surgery without any prior treatment (of any kind). TCRdb re-called clones via MiXCR from the PCR reads. This table has around 52,000 clones, 25% to 30% appearing once. The CDR3 has 13 residues. Germline V CDR1 and CDR2: DFQATT, SNEGSKA (reference sequence). The V end was cut by 3 bases, the J end by 9 bases, with 15 bases between. This receptor was taken from a female donor with papillary thyroid cancer or a benign thyroid nodule (not recorded which). Some clones in this sample may be carry-over from other donors' samples. V and J are TRBV20-1 and TRBJ2-1, with D unclear. The sequenced sample was blood. CDR3 in amino acids: CSASGPRWGEQFF. The CDR3 nucleotides read TGCAGTGCTAGCGGTCCGAGGTGGGGTGAGCAGTTCTTC.